The next 16 T cell receptor beta chains were all read from a single sample in a study of blood T cell repertoires in COVID-19. The table came from immunoSEQ multiplex PCR; TCRdb's copy has only in-frame clones and leaves some out. The sample carries about 190,000 clones, about 85% recorded once. Sequences were obtained from peripheral blood. These receptors all stem from a man between 25 and 39 years old with acute or convalescent COVID-19.

This clone was observed a handful of times. The genes are TRBV7-2 and TRBJ2-2; 10 bases are shared with TRBD2. The trim removed 1 base at V and 6 bases at J, leaving 8 bases unmatched. Looked up from germline, CDR1 is SGHTA and CDR2 is FQGNSA. CDR3 length equals 17 residues. CDR3 sequence: CASSLGQRGGSAGELFF. Written as DNA, the CDR3 is TGTGCCAGCAGCTTAGGCCAGCGGGGGGGCTCGGCCGGGGAGCTGTTTTTT.

The chain has TRBV30 and TRBJ2-5; TRBD1 might be the D (5 bases). CDR3 length equals 14 residues. Germline values: CDR1 GTSNPN, CDR2 SVGIG (reference sequence). V lost 3 bases and J 2 bases, leaving 13 bases between the germline ends. As DNA, the CDR3 is TGTGCCTGGAGGAAGGTCGGACAACAAGAGACCCAGTACTTC. It yields the protein CAWRKVGQQETQYF.

J is TRBJ2-3 and V is TRBV28; D is possibly TRBD1 (5 bases). Germline CDR1 MDHEN, CDR2 SYDVKM. This CDR3 is built from 11 residues. Deletions cut 6 bases from V and 8 bases from J, with 9 bases between. DNA for the CDR3: TGTGCCAGCAGGACAGCGAGTACGCAGTATTTT. Residues: CASRTASTQYF.

The chain combines TRBV5-1 with TRBJ2-7; 8 bases match TRBD1. The CDR3 is 16 residues long. Unmatched junction bases numbered 11, after V lost 2 bases and J lost 4 bases. The germline V gene has CDR1 SGHRS and CDR2 YFSETQ. The CDR3 reads CASSFTQGAPGYEQYF. Here the CDR3 DNA reads TGCGCCAGCAGCTTCACCCAGGGGGCCCCGGGGTACGAGCAGTACTTC. The entire variable domain, with the rest obtained from reference TRBV5-1 and TRBJ2-7, is as follows: KAGVTQTPRYLIKTRGQQVTLSCSPISGHRSVSWYQQTPGQGLQFLFEYFSETQRNKGNFPGRFSGRQFSNSRSEMNVSTLELGDSALYLCASSFTQGAPGYEQYFGPGTRLTVT.

The CDR3 region is CASSTTGSLLTNYGYTF. The CDR3 DNA reads TGTGCCAGTAGCACGACAGGGAGTTTGTTGACTAACTATGGCTACACCTTC. The V and J genes are TRBV19 and TRBJ1-2; 7 bases are a match to TRBD1. Germline CDR1 is LNHDA and CDR2 is SQIVND (reference sequence). V was pared by 6 bases and J by 0 bases, with 13 bases of the junction left unmatched. The length of the CDR3 is 17 residues. The whole variable domain, filled in from reference TRBV19 and TRBJ1-2, reads DGGITQSPKYLFRKEGQNVTLSCEQNLNHDAMYWYRQDPGQGLRLIYYSQIVNDFQKGDIAEGYSVSREKKESFPLTVTSAQKNPTAFYLCASSTTGSLLTNYGYTFGSGTRLTVV.

This sequence joins TRBV5-4 and TRBJ1-1; no clear D. Germline CDR1 is SGHNT and CDR2 is YYREEE (reference sequence). The V and J ends lost 4 bases and 1 base respectively, with 14 bases between them. The CDR3 consists of 15 residues. The CDR3 nucleotides read TGTGCCAGCAGCCAGAGATTGGCGGAGAACACTGAAGCTTTCTTT. Translated, it gives CASSQRLAENTEAFF.

The chain couples TRBV27 to TRBJ2-1; 12 bases fit TRBD1. The CDR3 spans 23 residues. Per germline, CDR1 MNHEY and CDR2 SMNVEV (reference sequence). J lost 0 bases, V lost 5 bases, and 23 bases had no gene match. The CDR3 spells CASSNQGQGAIAGGRYSYNEQFF. DNA of the CDR3: TGTGCCAGCAGTAACCAGGGACAGGGGGCGATAGCGGGAGGCCGCTACTCCTACAATGAGCAGTTCTTC.

The chain carries TRBV28 and TRBJ1-1, with 9 positions matching TRBD1. Germline CDR1 reads MDHEN; CDR2 reads SYDVKM. V lost 5 bases and J lost 5; bases outside the gene matches: 12. This CDR3 is built from 16 residues. CDR3 in DNA: TGTGCCAGCAGTCCCGGGACAGGGAAAAGAGGGACTGAAGCTTTCTTT. It encodes CASSPGTGKRGTEAFF.

V usage is TRBV5-1 and J usage is TRBJ2-3; possible D gene TRBD1, 7 bases. This CDR3 spans 16 amino acids. V was pared by 0 bases and J by 4 bases, with 15 bases between. Germline CDR1 SGHRS, CDR2 YFSETQ. CDR3 nucleotide sequence: TGCGCCAGCAGCTTGGCCGGAGGGGGCCAGTCAGATACGCAGTATTTT. It yields the protein CASSLAGGGQSDTQYF.

This rearrangement joins TRBV2 to TRBJ2-1, with 14 bases identical to TRBD2. The CDR3 consists of 18 residues. Trimming took 6 bases from V and 0 from J; bases not matched to a gene: 7. The germline CDR1 and CDR2 sequences are SNHLY and FYNNEI. In DNA form, the CDR3 reads TGTGCCAGCAGGGGGGGACTAGCGGGAGCGAGCTCCTACAATGAGCAGTTCTTC. Protein product: CASRGGLAGASSYNEQFF.

V gene TRBV7-9 combines with J gene TRBJ2-7, with TRBD2 identical over 7 bases. V gave up 4 bases and J gave up 7 bases; unmatched junction bases: 10. The germline gives CDR1 SEHNR, CDR2 FQNEAQ (reference sequence). The CDR3 is 14 residues long. CDR3 sequence reads: CASSSILAGGEQYF. CDR3 sequence (DNA): TGTGCCAGCAGCTCCATTTTAGCGGGTGGGGAGCAGTACTTC.

The genes are TRBV7-9 and TRBJ2-3; no reliable D call. The germline gives CDR1 SEHNR, CDR2 FQNEAQ (reference sequence). The CDR3 consists of 12 residues. V lost 5 bases and J lost 2, with 5 bases in between. CDR3: CASSINTDTQYF. CDR3 coding DNA: TGTGCCAGCAGCATTAACACAGATACGCAGTATTTT.

The chain recombines TRBV28 with TRBJ1-5, with D unclear. The CDR3 runs 15 residues. The germline gives CDR1 MDHEN, CDR2 SYDVKM. V was cut by 1 base and J by 3 bases, with 10 bases left in between. CDR3 in DNA: TGTGCCAGCAGTTTATTCTCACAGCCCAATCAGCCCCAGCATTTT. Residues: CASSLFSQPNQPQHF.

About this clone itself: Additional DNA sequences in this sample encode the identical CDR3. V usage is TRBV19 and J usage is TRBJ2-1; D is undetermined. Germline V gene lookup returns CDR1 LNHDA and CDR2 SQIVND (reference sequence). The V end was cut by 3 bases, the J end by 4 bases, with 7 bases between. The CDR3 totals 13 residues. CDR3 DNA: TGTGCCAGTAGTATTAGTTCATACAATGAGCAGTTCTTC. Amino acids: CASSISSYNEQFF.

The chain carries TRBV3-1 (or the pseudogene TRBV3-2) and TRBJ2-2; D not certain. The CDR3 runs 15 residues. CDR1 and CDR2 from the germline V gene are LGHDT and YNNKEL (reference sequence). V was pared by 0 bases and J by 4 bases, with 9 bases between. CDR3 nucleotides: TGTGCCAGCAGCCAAGACCCGGGTCTCACCGGGGAGCTGTTTTTT. Amino acid sequence: CASSQDPGLTGELFF.

This clone appeared once. The chain employs TRBV7-9 and TRBJ2-2; 13 bases are a match to TRBD2. The CDR3 loop spans 17 amino acids. The V gene's germline CDR1 is SEHNR and CDR2 FQNEAQ (reference sequence). Unmatched junction bases numbered 8, after V lost 5 bases and J lost 5 bases. The CDR3 is CASSIGTSGESTGELFF. CDR3 nucleotides: TGTGCCAGCAGCATAGGGACTAGCGGGGAAAGTACCGGGGAGCTGTTTTTT. Filled out from reference TRBV7-9 and TRBJ2-2, the complete variable domain reads DTGVSQNPRHKITKRGQNVTFRCDPISEHNRLYWYRQTLGQGPEFLTYFQNEAQLEKSRLLSDRFSAERPKGSFSTLEIQRTEQGDSAMYLCASSIGTSGESTGELFFGEGSRLTVL.